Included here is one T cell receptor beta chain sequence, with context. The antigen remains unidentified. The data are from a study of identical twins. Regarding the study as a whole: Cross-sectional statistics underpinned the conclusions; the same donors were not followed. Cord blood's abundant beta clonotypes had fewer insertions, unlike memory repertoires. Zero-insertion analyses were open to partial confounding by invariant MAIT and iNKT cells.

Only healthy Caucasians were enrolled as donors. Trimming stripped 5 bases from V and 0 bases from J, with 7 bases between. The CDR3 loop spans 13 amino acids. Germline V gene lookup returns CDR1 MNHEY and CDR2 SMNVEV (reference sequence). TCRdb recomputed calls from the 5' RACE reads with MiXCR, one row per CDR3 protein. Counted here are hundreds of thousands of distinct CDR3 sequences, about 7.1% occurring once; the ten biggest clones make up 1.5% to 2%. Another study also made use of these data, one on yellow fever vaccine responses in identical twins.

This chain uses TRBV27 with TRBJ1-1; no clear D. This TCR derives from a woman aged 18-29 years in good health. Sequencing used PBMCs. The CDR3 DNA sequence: TGTGCCAGCAGTACGACAATGAACACTGAAGCTTTCTTT. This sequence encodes CASSTTMNTEAFF.